This entry concerns a single T cell receptor (beta chain). The sample originates from a study of blood T cell repertoires in COVID-19. Produced via immunoSEQ multiplex PCR; TCRdb's table is partial and in-frame only. Of about 270,000 clones detected, more than 70% appear once; the ten largest clones hold roughly 3%. The CDR3 is 18 residues long. Trimming cost V 5 bases and J 1 base; bases outside gene matches: 10. Germline CDR1 is SNHLY and CDR2 is FYNNEI. V is TRBV2 and J is TRBJ2-7; 14 nucleotides line up with TRBD2. The receptor was isolated from a woman under 30 with acute or convalescent COVID-19. The specimen sequenced was peripheral blood. The CDR3 sequence is CASSSGLAGVQRSYEQYF. The DNA for the CDR3 is TGTGCCAGCAGTTCGGGACTAGCGGGAGTACAGCGGTCCTACGAGCAGTACTTC.